This TCR beta chain was captured by sequencing in a study of early T cells in non-severe SARS-CoV-2 infection. Study background: Unpaired chains resulted from sequencing bulk RNA of unsorted whole blood.

TCRdb processed the 5' RACE reads anew with MiXCR; each CDR3 protein has one entry. Here the sample spans 45,000 or so distinct CDR3 sequences, approximately 6% being singletons. This clonotype was counted ten times or more. V lost 5 bases, J lost 4 bases, and 12 bases lay in between. Germline V gene lookup returns CDR1 KGHSH and CDR2 LQKENI. The CDR3 loop spans 14 amino acids. The rearrangement joins TRBV18 to TRBJ1-5, with D perhaps TRBD1 (5 bases). The sequencing input was whole blood. The TCR sequence derives from an adult who was a healthcare worker with PCR-confirmed SARS-CoV-2 infection or an uninfected control (not recorded which). The CDR3 reads CASSTGRGNQPQHF. The CDR3 DNA reads TGTGCCAGCTCAACGGGACGGGGAAATCAGCCCCAGCATTTT.